This is a list of T cell receptor beta chains from one sample in a study of blood T cells in healthy people across ages. TCRdb re-derived calls from the 5' RACE reads in MiXCR, one entry per CDR3 protein. The table lists 1.5 million to 2 million distinct CDR3 sequences, under 30% of them singletons. The sample taken for sequencing was blood. The receptor set was obtained from a woman in her twenties or thirties in good health. Each CDR3 is given with its conserved first and last residue. Each record gives: V gene, D gene, clone size, J gene, CDR3 protein, CDR3 DNA. D genes are given only for firm matches. Size values are once, few and many counts, or a class for expanded clones, and some rows have none.

TRBV19	NA	few	TRBJ1-6	CASRSQLAINSPLHF	TGTGCCAGTAGGTCACAACTCGCGATCAATTCACCCCTCCACTTT
TRBV5-1	NA	few	TRBJ2-4	CASSFSGEVQYF	TGCGCCAGCAGCTTTTCGGGGGAGGTTCAGTACTTC
TRBV12-3/TRBV12-4	NA	NA	TRBJ2-3	CASKTGTTTDAQYF	TGTGCCAGCAAAACCGGGACAACAACAGATGCGCAGTATTTT
TRBV20-1	NA	NA	TRBJ1-4	CSARDLRGMREKLFF	TGCAGTGCTAGAGATCTTCGGGGAATGAGAGAAAAACTGTTTTTT
TRBV20-1	NA	NA	TRBJ2-1	CSALQTGLHSYNEQFF	TGCAGTGCTCTGCAAACGGGACTGCACTCCTACAATGAGCAGTTCTTC
TRBV6-2/TRBV6-3	NA	few	TRBJ1-2	CASSYSIGGTVGYTF	TGTGCCAGCAGTTACTCGATCGGAGGGACTGTGGGCTACACCTTC
TRBV20-1	NA	few	TRBJ2-4	CSAGGVSGHFLAKNIQYF	TGCAGTGCGGGGGGTGTGAGCGGCCATTTCCTAGCCAAAAACATTCAGTACTTC
TRBV5-1	NA	NA	TRBJ2-7	CASSFLYDSYEQYF	TGCGCCAGCAGCTTCCTTTACGACTCCTACGAGCAGTACTTC
TRBV3-1	TRBD2	many	TRBJ2-7	CASSLGTRSYEQYF	TGTGCCAGCAGCCTGGGGACTAGATCCTACGAGCAGTACTTC
TRBV5-1	NA	NA	TRBJ1-5	CASSLGPATNQPQHF	TGCGCCAGCAGCTTGGGGCCAGCGACAAATCAGCCCCAGCATTTT
TRBV7-2	NA	few	TRBJ2-4	CASSPVGRERNIQYF	TGTGCCAGCAGCCCCGTCGGCAGGGAGAGAAACATTCAGTACTTC
TRBV7-9	NA	few	TRBJ1-2	CASSLEVQTNYGYTF	TGTGCCAGCAGCCTAGAAGTCCAGACTAACTATGGCTACACCTTC
TRBV5-1	TRBD1	NA	TRBJ2-3	CASSLAPEGRGRADTQYF	TGCGCCAGCAGCCTGGCGCCTGAGGGCAGGGGGCGTGCAGATACGCAGTATTTT
TRBV11-2	TRBD1	few	TRBJ1-1	CASTGTVNTEAFF	TGTGCCAGCACGGGGACAGTGAACACTGAAGCTTTCTTT
TRBV10-3	TRBD1	few	TRBJ2-3	CAISERTGEDTQYF	TGTGCCATCAGTGAGAGGACAGGGGAAGATACGCAGTATTTT
TRBV20-1	TRBD1	NA	TRBJ2-2	CSARRQGVAGELFF	TGCAGTGCTAGACGGCAGGGGGTCGCCGGGGAGCTGTTTTTT
TRBV5-1	NA	NA	TRBJ2-1	CASSPETGFYNEQFF	TGCGCCAGCAGCCCGGAGACAGGATTCTACAATGAGCAGTTCTTC
TRBV2	TRBD1	NA	TRBJ1-4	CAGGTGVREEKLFF	TGTGCCGGCGGGACAGGGGTACGGGAGGAAAAACTGTTTTTT
TRBV5-1	NA	many	TRBJ2-1	CASSLGAHNEQFF	TGCGCCAGCAGTCTAGGGGCTCACAATGAGCAGTTCTTC
TRBV6-1	NA	NA	TRBJ1-1	CASGYGRGNTEAFF	TGTGCCAGCGGGTACGGGAGGGGGAACACTGAAGCTTTCTTT
TRBV7-9	TRBD2	many	TRBJ2-7	CASILRREEGEVEQYF	TGTGCCAGCATCCTAAGACGGGAGGAAGGCGAAGTCGAGCAGTACTTC
TRBV29-1	NA	NA	TRBJ2-1	CSVRGGISEQFF	TGCAGCGTTAGGGGGGGGATTAGTGAGCAGTTCTTC
TRBV2	NA	NA	TRBJ1-1	CASSPVTGTEAFF	TGTGCCAGCAGCCCAGTAACAGGGACCGAAGCTTTCTTT
TRBV18	NA	NA	TRBJ2-3	CASSPMSSTDTQYF	TGTGCCAGCTCACCGATGTCGAGCACAGATACGCAGTATTTT
TRBV7-8	TRBD1	NA	TRBJ1-5	CASSSSTGGQPQHF	TGTGCCAGCAGCTCTTCGACAGGGGGTCAGCCCCAGCATTTT
TRBV29-1	NA	many	TRBJ2-7	CSVEYGGEQYF	TGCAGCGTTGAATATGGAGGCGAGCAGTACTTC
TRBV12-3/TRBV12-4	NA	NA	TRBJ1-5	CASSLTGARGQPQHF	TGTGCCAGCAGTCTAACCGGGGCCAGGGGTCAGCCCCAGCATTTT
TRBV5-6	NA	NA	TRBJ1-2	CASSPTGWDGYTF	TGTGCCAGCAGCCCCACAGGGTGGGATGGCTACACCTTC
TRBV10-2	TRBD2	NA	TRBJ2-5	CASSNTGTTKETQYF	TGCGCCAGCAGCAACACCGGGACTACTAAAGAGACCCAGTACTTC
TRBV27	TRBD1	NA	TRBJ2-3	CASSLSGQDTQYF	TGTGCCAGCAGTTTATCGGGACAGGATACGCAGTATTTT
TRBV10-3	NA	few	TRBJ2-3	CAISEEDTDTQYF	TGTGCCATCAGTGAGGAGGACACAGATACGCAGTATTTT
TRBV9	NA	NA	TRBJ1-1	CASSATSGYSFNTEAFF	TGTGCCAGCAGCGCGACGTCCGGGTACTCTTTTAACACTGAAGCTTTCTTT
TRBV27	NA	few	TRBJ2-6	CASSPGRFSGANVLTF	TGTGCCAGCAGTCCCGGACGGTTCTCTGGGGCCAACGTCCTGACTTTC
TRBV2	TRBD1	few	TRBJ2-5	CASSPTETGRETQYF	TGTGCCAGCAGTCCAACAGAGACAGGGCGAGAGACCCAGTACTTC
TRBV12-3/TRBV12-4	NA	NA	TRBJ1-2	CASSLMGSEGGYTF	TGTGCCAGCAGTTTGATGGGCAGCGAGGGTGGCTACACCTTC
TRBV3-1	TRBD2	few	TRBJ2-5	CACSLDGLAGGKETQYF	TGTGCCTGCAGCCTTGACGGACTAGCGGGGGGAAAAGAGACCCAGTACTTC
TRBV27	TRBD1	NA	TRBJ2-1	CASSSKGQGWNEQFF	TGTGCCAGCAGTTCGAAGGGACAGGGGTGGAATGAGCAGTTCTTC
TRBV5-1	NA	once	TRBJ1-2	CASTQTGEHGYTF	TGCGCCAGCACACAGACAGGCGAGCATGGCTACACCTTC
TRBV5-5	NA	few	TRBJ2-3	CASTSRALADTQYF	TGTGCCAGCACCTCCAGGGCTTTGGCAGATACGCAGTATTTT
TRBV5-1	NA	NA	TRBJ2-3	CASSLDAGESTDTQYF	TGCGCCAGCAGCTTGGATGCAGGGGAAAGCACAGATACGCAGTATTTT
TRBV9	TRBD1	NA	TRBJ1-6	CASSVGGDRNSPLHF	TGTGCCAGCAGCGTGGGGGGGGACAGAAATTCACCCCTCCACTTT